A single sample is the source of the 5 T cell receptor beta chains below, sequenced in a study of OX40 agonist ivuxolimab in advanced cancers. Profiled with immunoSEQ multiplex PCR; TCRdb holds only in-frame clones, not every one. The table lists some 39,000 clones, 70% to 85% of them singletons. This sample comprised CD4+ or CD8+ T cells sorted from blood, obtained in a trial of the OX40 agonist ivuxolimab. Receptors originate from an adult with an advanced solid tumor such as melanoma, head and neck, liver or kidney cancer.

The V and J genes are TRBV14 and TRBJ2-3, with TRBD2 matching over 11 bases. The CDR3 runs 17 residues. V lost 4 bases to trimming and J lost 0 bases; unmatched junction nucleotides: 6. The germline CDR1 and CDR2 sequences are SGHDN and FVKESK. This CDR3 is CASSRPVAGGSTDTQYF. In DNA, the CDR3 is TGTGCCAGCAGCCGACCTGTAGCGGGGGGGAGCACAGATACGCAGTATTTT.

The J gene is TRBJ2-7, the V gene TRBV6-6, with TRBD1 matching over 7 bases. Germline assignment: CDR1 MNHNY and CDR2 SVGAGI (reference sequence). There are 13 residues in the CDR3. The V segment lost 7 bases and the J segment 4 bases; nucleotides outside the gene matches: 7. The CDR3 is CASTIGTDYEQYF. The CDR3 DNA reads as TGTGCCAGCACGATCGGGACAGATTACGAGCAGTACTTC.

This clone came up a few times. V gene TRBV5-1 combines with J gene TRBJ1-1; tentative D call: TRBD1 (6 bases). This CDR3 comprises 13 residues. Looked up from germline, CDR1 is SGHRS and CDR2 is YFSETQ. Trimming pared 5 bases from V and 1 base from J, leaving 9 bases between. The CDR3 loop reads CASSLTGNTEAFF. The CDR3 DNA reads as TGCGCCAGCAGTTTGACAGGGAACACTGAAGCTTTCTTT.

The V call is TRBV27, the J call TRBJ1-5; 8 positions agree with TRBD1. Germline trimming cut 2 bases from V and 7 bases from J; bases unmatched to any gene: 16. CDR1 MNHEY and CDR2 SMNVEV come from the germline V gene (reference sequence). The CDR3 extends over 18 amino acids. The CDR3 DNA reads TGTGCCAGCAGTTTAGAGGGGTATCGGACAGGGAGAGGGCAGCCCCAGCATTTT. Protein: CASSLEGYRTGRGQPQHF.

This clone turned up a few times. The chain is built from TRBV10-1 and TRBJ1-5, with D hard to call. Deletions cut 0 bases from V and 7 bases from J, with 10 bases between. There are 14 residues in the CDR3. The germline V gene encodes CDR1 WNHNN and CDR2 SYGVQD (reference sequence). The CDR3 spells CASSESTGTQPQHF. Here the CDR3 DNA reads TGCGCCAGCAGTGAGTCCACGGGTACCCAGCCCCAGCATTTT.